This T cell receptor (beta chain) was sequenced during a study of CD8 T cells in Susac syndrome. CDR1 is MNHEY, CDR2 SVGAGI, per germline. With V trimmed by 0 bases and J by 2 bases, 11 bases remained unmatched. The CDR3 contains 18 residues. A quantity of roughly 0.5 to 1 ug RNA underwent reverse transcription using random hexamers. By means of immunoSEQ multiplex PCR, TCR beta CDR3 spanning 54 Vbeta and 13 Jbeta underwent amplification. TCRdb passed the immunoSEQ multiplex PCR reads through MiXCR, listing each CDR3 protein once. The sample yields under 150,000 distinct CDR3 sequences, 94% seen once.

Source material: CD8+ T cells from PBMCs. The sequence derives from a human donor in good health. The chain recombines TRBV6-5 with TRBJ2-7, with 9 positions matching TRBD2. The CDR3 loop reads CASSYSGLAGLLPYEQYF. The CDR3 DNA reads as TGTGCCAGCAGTTACTCGGGTCTAGCGGGACTGTTACCCTACGAGCAGTACTTC.